This TCR beta chain appears in the sequencing data of a study of beta chain features in type 1 diabetes. Study-wide findings and caveats: Type 1 diabetes patients had fewer VDJ junction insertions and more deletions. Whether TCRB rearrangement is influenced by HLA type was left unresolved in this analysis. A moderate, significant TCRB CDR3 shortening appeared in type 1 diabetes across four CD4+ subsets.

There are 13 residues in the CDR3. V shed 1 base and J shed 7 bases, with 5 bases lying between them. CDR1 is LGHNA, CDR2 YSLEER, per germline. Every donor provided one heparinised blood draw, which averaged approximately 120 mL. Sorting produced populations that all topped 95% purity. This clone occurred many times. Its antigen is not identified. Of the isolated RNA, all was reverse transcribed, and so the sequenced material was expressed TCRB transcripts. Clones were sequenced by immunoSEQ multiplex PCR, and TCRdb holds only the in-frame ones, with some missing. The sample consists of about 160,000 clones, just over 8% of them appearing once.

Source material: central memory CD4+ T cells from blood. The J gene is TRBJ1-6, the V gene TRBV4-3, with D unclear. This clonotype was sampled from a woman under 30 with type 1 diabetes. CDR3 nucleotide sequence: TGCGCCAGCAGCCAAGTCCCAAATTCACCCCTCCACTTT. This gives the protein CASSQVPNSPLHF.